The clone carrying this T cell receptor (beta chain) has just a few counts. Its target is unknown. Stated time point: inflamed ileum from the surgical specimen. This entry comes from a study of T cell repertoires in ileal Crohn's disease. Study at large: M0 samples are biopsies from inflamed ileum in the resection specimen. Study conclusions and caveats: Endoscopic recurrence occurred in every patient whose clonality exceeded 26.8%.

Clones were read by immunoSEQ multiplex PCR, and TCRdb kept only the in-frame ones, dropping some. The sample has 15,000 or so clones, more than 60% seen once. Unmatched junction bases numbered 9, after V lost 2 bases and J lost 10 bases. Germline assignment: CDR1 ENHRY and CDR2 SYGVKD. CDR3 length: 15 amino acids. This chain uses TRBV10-3 with TRBJ1-2; 11 bases are a match to TRBD1. Input material: ileal tissue. This clonotype was obtained from an adult with Crohn's disease. In DNA, the CDR3 is TGTGCCATCAGTGAGGGACAGGGGGCGCTGGACAACTACACCTTC. Translating it yields CAISEGQGALDNYTF.